These 22 T cell receptor beta chains share one sample of origin, sequenced in a study of Graves' ophthalmopathy and Graves' hyperthyroidism. Beta-chain TCR CDR3 regions were amplified from RNA transcripts. The first-round RT-PCR employed HTBI primers together with the Qiagen OneStep RT-PCR kit. A multiplex PCR was then performed as the second round. Using its own MiXCR run on the multiplex PCR reads, TCRdb lists one record per CDR3 protein. The sample lists almost 750,000 distinct CDR3 sequences; 40% were seen once. The sequencing sample was made of peripheral blood. These receptors all come from an adult man with Graves' ophthalmopathy.

The V and J genes are TRBV25-1 and TRBJ2-7; 8 bases agree with TRBD1. The trim removed 2 bases at V and 0 bases at J, leaving 6 bases unmatched. The length of the CDR3 is 16 residues. The germline CDR1 and CDR2 sequences are MGHDK and SYGVNS. The CDR3 bases are TGTGCCAGCAGTGAAGAGGGGGGACAGGCCTCCTACGAGCAGTACTTC. Translation: CASSEEGGQASYEQYF.

This clonotype showed up just a few times. The chain combines TRBV5-1 with TRBJ2-5; 7 bases agree with TRBD1. Germline CDR1 and CDR2: SGHRS and YFSETQ. The CDR3 is made up of 16 amino acids. V was pared by 0 bases and J by 4 bases, with 9 bases of the junction left unmatched. CDR3 loop: CASSLDPGGVGETQYF. DNA of the CDR3: TGCGCCAGCAGCTTGGATCCAGGGGGTGTCGGAGAGACCCAGTACTTC.

Many counts were recorded for this clonotype. This chain connects TRBV29-1 to TRBJ2-6; D may be TRBD2 (5 bases). This CDR3 is 15 amino acids long. V was trimmed by 1 base and J by 0 bases, leaving 7 bases between them. Germline V gene sequence: CDR1 SQVTM, CDR2 ANQGSEA. The CDR3 loop is CSVEGGSSGANVLTF. The CDR3 region has the DNA TGCAGCGTTGAAGGAGGGTCCTCTGGGGCCAACGTCCTGACTTTC.

The chain carries TRBV3-1 and TRBJ2-7; 10 bases agree with TRBD1. Germline loops: CDR1 LGHDT, CDR2 YNNKEL (reference sequence). With V trimmed by 3 bases and J by 3 bases, 5 bases remained unmatched. CDR3 size: 15 residues. CDR3 DNA sequence: TGTGCCAGCAGCCAGGGGACAGGGGCCATCTACGAGCAGTACTTC. As protein: CASSQGTGAIYEQYF.

This clonotype was counted a few times. V gene TRBV7-9 combines with J gene TRBJ1-4; D possibly corresponds to TRBD1 (5 bases). V shed 3 bases and J shed 7 bases, with 12 bases lying between them. The germline CDR1 and CDR2 sequences are SEHNR and FQNEAQ (reference sequence). The CDR3 length is 14 residues. CDR3 sequence (DNA): TGTGCCAGCAGCTTGGGGGGGGGAGGTGAAAAACTGTTTTTT. This encodes CASSLGGGGEKLFF.

This clonotype appeared a few times. The rearrangement uses TRBV7-9 and TRBJ1-2; D perhaps matches TRBD1 (5 bases). Trimming pared 0 bases from V and 4 bases from J, leaving 12 bases between. The CDR3 is 15 amino acids. CDR1 SEHNR and CDR2 FQNEAQ come from the germline V gene (reference sequence). The CDR3 bases are TGTGCCAGCAGCTTAGCGTCCGACAGACTCTATGGCTACACCTTC. It codes for CASSLASDRLYGYTF.

This clonotype was recorded many times. The J gene is TRBJ2-7, the V gene TRBV7-9; D unresolved. CDR1 and CDR2 from the germline V gene are SEHNR and FQNEAQ (reference sequence). V lost 5 bases, J lost 7 bases, and 15 bases lay in between. CDR3 length: 13 residues. CDR3 region: CASSPIPVREQYF. As DNA, the CDR3 is TGTGCCAGCAGCCCGATTCCCGTGAGGGAGCAGTACTTC.

This sequence joins TRBV20-1 and TRBJ2-5; 11 bases agree with TRBD2. Germline trimming cut 6 bases from V and 1 base from J; bases unmatched to any gene: 13. This CDR3 has 17 residues. Germline CDR1 and CDR2: DFQATT and SNEGSKA (reference sequence). The chain's CDR3 is CSAGGGSSGGFQETQYF. The CDR3 DNA reads TGCAGTGCAGGGGGGGGTTCTAGCGGGGGGTTCCAAGAGACCCAGTACTTC.

This clonotype was seen many times. The V and J genes are TRBV2 and TRBJ1-2; 8 bases map to TRBD1. There are 14 residues in the CDR3. The V and J ends lost 7 bases and 4 bases, in that order; junction bases with no gene match: 8. Germline V gives CDR1 SNHLY, CDR2 FYNNEI. This chain's CDR3 is CASTEDRAVYGYTF. The CDR3, as DNA: TGTGCCAGCACCGAGGACAGGGCCGTCTATGGCTACACCTTC.

This clonotype was seen repeatedly, ten times or more. V usage is TRBV15 and J usage is TRBJ1-3; D is ambiguous. Trimming pared 0 bases from V and 0 bases from J, leaving 9 bases between. The length of the CDR3 is 16 residues. From germline, CDR1 is LNHNV and CDR2 YYDKDF (reference sequence). CDR3: CATSRDVQHSGNTIYF. Here the CDR3 DNA reads TGTGCCACCAGCAGAGATGTGCAGCACTCTGGAAACACCATATATTTT.

This clonotype turned up a few times. A read error may explain this, as a much larger clone is one base away. The CDR3 does not close with the conserved phenylalanine or tryptophan, likely indicating a read error. The genes are TRBV2 and TRBJ1-1; TRBD1 is a possible D gene (6 bases). Germline CDR1 reads SNHLY; CDR2 reads FYNNEI. The V gene lost 3 bases and the J gene lost 2 bases, with 10 bases spanning the gap. The CDR3 length is 14 residues. The CDR3 DNA follows: TGTGCCAGCAGTGAGACAGGAGATAACACTGAAGCTTTCGTT. Encoded protein: CASSETGDNTEAFV.

This clonotype turned up a few times. The chain employs TRBV7-8 and TRBJ2-2; 9 nucleotides agree with TRBD2. This CDR3 region has 17 residues. V lost 2 bases and J lost 3; bases outside the gene matches: 7. The germline V gene encodes CDR1 SGHVS and CDR2 FQNEAQ. The CDR3 nucleotides are TGTGCCAGCAGCTTACGGGGAGCGGGGGGCTACACCGGGGAGCTGTTTTTT. This gives the protein CASSLRGAGGYTGELFF.

In regard to this clonotype: Germline and junction disagree at one end, which may indicate a read error. The genes are TRBV7-2 and TRBJ1-2; 8 bases map to TRBD1. CDR1 and CDR2 from the germline V gene are SGHTA and FQGNSA. There are 16 residues in the CDR3. The CDR3 loop is CASSPRGGQERYGHTF. For the CDR3, the DNA is TGTGCCAGCAGCCCCCGGGGGGGACAGGAACGCTATGGCCACACCTTC.

The chain combines TRBV6-6 with TRBJ1-5; D may be TRBD1 (6 bases). V was shortened by 4 bases and J by 0 bases, with 13 bases between the two germline ends. From germline, CDR1 is MNHNY and CDR2 SVGAGI (reference sequence). This CDR3 comprises 16 residues. The CDR3 nucleotides are TGTGCCAGCAGTTCCGGACAGTCCTATAGCAATCAGCCCCAGCATTTT. Its translation: CASSSGQSYSNQPQHF.

This clonotype has a handful of counts. In nucleotides, the CDR3 is TGTGCCAGCAGCTTAGCGCATGAGAACAGGGTAGGAGAGACCCAGTACTTC. Its protein is CASSLAHENRVGETQYF. The chain joins TRBV11-1 to TRBJ2-5; D perhaps matches TRBD1 (6 bases). From germline, CDR1 is SGHAT and CDR2 FQDESV (reference sequence). With 0 bases removed from V and 4 bases from J, the gap between germline ends came to 18 bases. The CDR3 sequence is 17 residues long. Complete variable domain (other parts from reference TRBV11-1 and TRBJ2-5): EAEVAQSPRYKITEKSQAVAFWCDPISGHATLYWYRQILGQGPELLVQFQDESVVDDSQLPKDRFSAERLKGVDSTLKIQPAELGDSAMYLCASSLAHENRVGETQYFGPGTRLLVL.

This clonotype was picked up many times. The chain links TRBV5-1 to TRBJ1-1; 7 bases line up with TRBD1. The germline CDR1 and CDR2 sequences are SGHRS and YFSETQ. The CDR3 covers 14 residues. The V gene end was trimmed by 4 bases and the J gene end by 0 bases; junction bases not matched to a gene: 3. This CDR3 reads CASSTRGMNTEAFF. Here the CDR3 DNA reads TGCGCCAGCAGCACCAGGGGGATGAACACTGAAGCTTTCTTT.

For this clonotype: The germline gene is not matched at one end of the junction; a read error may be the cause. The chain employs TRBV10-3 and TRBJ2-7; 8 bases are shared with TRBD2. Germline V gene lookup returns CDR1 ENHRY and CDR2 SYGVKD. The CDR3 is 13 amino acids. The CDR3 region is CASSLAGLNEQYF. CDR3 DNA: TGTGCCAGCAGTTTAGCGGGGTTGAACGAGCAGTACTTC.

This chain joins TRBV20-1 and TRBJ2-7; D ambiguous. From germline, CDR1 is DFQATT and CDR2 SNEGSKA (reference sequence). Trimming took off 4 bases at V and 6 bases at J, with 19 bases between the two ends. This CDR3 spans 14 amino acids. CDR3 in amino acids: CSANSGPRNGEQYF. The CDR3 bases are TGCAGTGCTAACTCCGGGCCTAGGAACGGCGAGCAGTACTTC.

This clonotype was counted many times. The chain employs TRBV6-5 and TRBJ2-5; perhaps TRBD2 as D (6 bases). The V end was cut by 4 bases, the J end by 4 bases, with 13 bases between. The germline gives CDR1 MNHEY, CDR2 SVGAGI. The CDR3 contains 14 residues. CDR3 nucleotide sequence: TGTGCCAGCAGTTCCAGGGACTGGGTAGAGACCCAGTACTTC. Protein: CASSSRDWVETQYF.

The V gene is TRBV2, the J gene TRBJ1-2, with 8 bases identical to TRBD1. The germline CDR1 and CDR2 sequences are SNHLY and FYNNEI. The CDR3 runs to 15 residues. V gave up 5 bases and J gave up 7 bases; unmatched junction bases: 12. The CDR3 here is CASSIGQGIFSGYTF. The CDR3 DNA follows: TGTGCCAGCAGTATCGGACAGGGCATTTTCTCTGGCTACACCTTC.

This clonotype was recorded once. A read error may explain this, as a much larger clone is one base away. The CDR3 loop reads CASSFEGPGYEQYF. The DNA for the CDR3 is TGCGCCAGCAGCTTCGAGGGGCCCGGCTACGAGCAGTACTTC. The chain recombines TRBV5-1 with TRBJ2-7, with D perhaps given as TRBD1 or TRBD2 (5 bases each). Germline lookup yields CDR1 SGHRS and CDR2 YFSETQ. This CDR3 contains 14 residues. Trimming took off 2 bases at V and 3 bases at J, with 12 bases between the two ends.

V usage is TRBV2 and J usage is TRBJ2-3; no clear D gene. This CDR3 region has 14 residues. Germline V CDR1 and CDR2: SNHLY, FYNNEI. The V and J ends lost 6 bases and 0 bases respectively, with 10 bases between them. CDR3 loop: CASSSGASTDTQYF. CDR3 in DNA: TGTGCCAGCAGCTCAGGAGCTAGCACAGATACGCAGTATTTT.